The clone carrying this TCR beta chain appeared a few times. Its antigen is as yet unknown. TCRdb's table, derived via immunoSEQ multiplex PCR, lists solely in-frame clones and lacks some. The sample has 30,000 to 40,000 clones, 50% to 60% seen once. The CDR3 is 13 residues long. Germline loops: CDR1 SGHNT, CDR2 YENEEA. Trimming stripped 5 bases from V and 6 bases from J, with 11 bases between. This sample is part of a study of a mutant IDH1 vaccine in newly diagnosed glioma. Overall study: Sex among treated patients split 62.5% male, roughly 38% female; mean age was about 40 years.

Time point reported: week 5, during vaccination. Each dose of the vaccine consisted of 300 ug of mutant IDH1 20-mer peptide, with topical imiquimod. Points from the study as a whole: Pseudoprogression looked unconnected to shifts in top peripheral T cell clonotypes.

The sequencing used PBMCs, collected from a glioma patient whose treatment included an IDH1 peptide vaccine. The receptor's source is a woman aged 18 to 35 with glioma. The chain carries TRBV11-3 and TRBJ1-5; D unresolved. Here the CDR3 DNA reads TGTGCCAGCAGCCCTGAAACCAGTCAGCCCCAGCATTTT. Its protein product is CASSPETSQPQHF.